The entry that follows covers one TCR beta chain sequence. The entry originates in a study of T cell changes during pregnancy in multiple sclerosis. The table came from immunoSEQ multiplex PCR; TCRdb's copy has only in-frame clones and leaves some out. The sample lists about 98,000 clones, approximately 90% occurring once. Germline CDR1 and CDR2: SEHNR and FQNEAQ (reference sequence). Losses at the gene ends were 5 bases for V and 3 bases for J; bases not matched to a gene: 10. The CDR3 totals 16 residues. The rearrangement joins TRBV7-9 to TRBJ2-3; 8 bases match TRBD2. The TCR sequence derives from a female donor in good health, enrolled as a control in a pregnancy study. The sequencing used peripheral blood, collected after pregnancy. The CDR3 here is CASSAQTSVGTDTQYF. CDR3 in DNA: TGTGCCAGCAGCGCCCAGACTAGCGTTGGGACAGATACGCAGTATTTT.